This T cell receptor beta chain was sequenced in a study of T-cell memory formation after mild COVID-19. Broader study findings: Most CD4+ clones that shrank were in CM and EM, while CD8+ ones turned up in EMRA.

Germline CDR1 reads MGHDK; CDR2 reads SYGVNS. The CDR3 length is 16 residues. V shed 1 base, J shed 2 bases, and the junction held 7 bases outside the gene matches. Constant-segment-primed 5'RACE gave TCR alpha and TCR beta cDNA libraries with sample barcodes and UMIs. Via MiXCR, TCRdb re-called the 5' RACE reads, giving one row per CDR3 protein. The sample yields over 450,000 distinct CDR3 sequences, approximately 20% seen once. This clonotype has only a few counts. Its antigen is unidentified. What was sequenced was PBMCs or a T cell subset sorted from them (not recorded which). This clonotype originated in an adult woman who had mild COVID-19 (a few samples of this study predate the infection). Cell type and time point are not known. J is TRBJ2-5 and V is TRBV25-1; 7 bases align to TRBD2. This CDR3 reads CASSESLAATQETQYF. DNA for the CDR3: TGTGCCAGCAGTGAATCCCTAGCGGCTACTCAAGAGACCCAGTACTTC.